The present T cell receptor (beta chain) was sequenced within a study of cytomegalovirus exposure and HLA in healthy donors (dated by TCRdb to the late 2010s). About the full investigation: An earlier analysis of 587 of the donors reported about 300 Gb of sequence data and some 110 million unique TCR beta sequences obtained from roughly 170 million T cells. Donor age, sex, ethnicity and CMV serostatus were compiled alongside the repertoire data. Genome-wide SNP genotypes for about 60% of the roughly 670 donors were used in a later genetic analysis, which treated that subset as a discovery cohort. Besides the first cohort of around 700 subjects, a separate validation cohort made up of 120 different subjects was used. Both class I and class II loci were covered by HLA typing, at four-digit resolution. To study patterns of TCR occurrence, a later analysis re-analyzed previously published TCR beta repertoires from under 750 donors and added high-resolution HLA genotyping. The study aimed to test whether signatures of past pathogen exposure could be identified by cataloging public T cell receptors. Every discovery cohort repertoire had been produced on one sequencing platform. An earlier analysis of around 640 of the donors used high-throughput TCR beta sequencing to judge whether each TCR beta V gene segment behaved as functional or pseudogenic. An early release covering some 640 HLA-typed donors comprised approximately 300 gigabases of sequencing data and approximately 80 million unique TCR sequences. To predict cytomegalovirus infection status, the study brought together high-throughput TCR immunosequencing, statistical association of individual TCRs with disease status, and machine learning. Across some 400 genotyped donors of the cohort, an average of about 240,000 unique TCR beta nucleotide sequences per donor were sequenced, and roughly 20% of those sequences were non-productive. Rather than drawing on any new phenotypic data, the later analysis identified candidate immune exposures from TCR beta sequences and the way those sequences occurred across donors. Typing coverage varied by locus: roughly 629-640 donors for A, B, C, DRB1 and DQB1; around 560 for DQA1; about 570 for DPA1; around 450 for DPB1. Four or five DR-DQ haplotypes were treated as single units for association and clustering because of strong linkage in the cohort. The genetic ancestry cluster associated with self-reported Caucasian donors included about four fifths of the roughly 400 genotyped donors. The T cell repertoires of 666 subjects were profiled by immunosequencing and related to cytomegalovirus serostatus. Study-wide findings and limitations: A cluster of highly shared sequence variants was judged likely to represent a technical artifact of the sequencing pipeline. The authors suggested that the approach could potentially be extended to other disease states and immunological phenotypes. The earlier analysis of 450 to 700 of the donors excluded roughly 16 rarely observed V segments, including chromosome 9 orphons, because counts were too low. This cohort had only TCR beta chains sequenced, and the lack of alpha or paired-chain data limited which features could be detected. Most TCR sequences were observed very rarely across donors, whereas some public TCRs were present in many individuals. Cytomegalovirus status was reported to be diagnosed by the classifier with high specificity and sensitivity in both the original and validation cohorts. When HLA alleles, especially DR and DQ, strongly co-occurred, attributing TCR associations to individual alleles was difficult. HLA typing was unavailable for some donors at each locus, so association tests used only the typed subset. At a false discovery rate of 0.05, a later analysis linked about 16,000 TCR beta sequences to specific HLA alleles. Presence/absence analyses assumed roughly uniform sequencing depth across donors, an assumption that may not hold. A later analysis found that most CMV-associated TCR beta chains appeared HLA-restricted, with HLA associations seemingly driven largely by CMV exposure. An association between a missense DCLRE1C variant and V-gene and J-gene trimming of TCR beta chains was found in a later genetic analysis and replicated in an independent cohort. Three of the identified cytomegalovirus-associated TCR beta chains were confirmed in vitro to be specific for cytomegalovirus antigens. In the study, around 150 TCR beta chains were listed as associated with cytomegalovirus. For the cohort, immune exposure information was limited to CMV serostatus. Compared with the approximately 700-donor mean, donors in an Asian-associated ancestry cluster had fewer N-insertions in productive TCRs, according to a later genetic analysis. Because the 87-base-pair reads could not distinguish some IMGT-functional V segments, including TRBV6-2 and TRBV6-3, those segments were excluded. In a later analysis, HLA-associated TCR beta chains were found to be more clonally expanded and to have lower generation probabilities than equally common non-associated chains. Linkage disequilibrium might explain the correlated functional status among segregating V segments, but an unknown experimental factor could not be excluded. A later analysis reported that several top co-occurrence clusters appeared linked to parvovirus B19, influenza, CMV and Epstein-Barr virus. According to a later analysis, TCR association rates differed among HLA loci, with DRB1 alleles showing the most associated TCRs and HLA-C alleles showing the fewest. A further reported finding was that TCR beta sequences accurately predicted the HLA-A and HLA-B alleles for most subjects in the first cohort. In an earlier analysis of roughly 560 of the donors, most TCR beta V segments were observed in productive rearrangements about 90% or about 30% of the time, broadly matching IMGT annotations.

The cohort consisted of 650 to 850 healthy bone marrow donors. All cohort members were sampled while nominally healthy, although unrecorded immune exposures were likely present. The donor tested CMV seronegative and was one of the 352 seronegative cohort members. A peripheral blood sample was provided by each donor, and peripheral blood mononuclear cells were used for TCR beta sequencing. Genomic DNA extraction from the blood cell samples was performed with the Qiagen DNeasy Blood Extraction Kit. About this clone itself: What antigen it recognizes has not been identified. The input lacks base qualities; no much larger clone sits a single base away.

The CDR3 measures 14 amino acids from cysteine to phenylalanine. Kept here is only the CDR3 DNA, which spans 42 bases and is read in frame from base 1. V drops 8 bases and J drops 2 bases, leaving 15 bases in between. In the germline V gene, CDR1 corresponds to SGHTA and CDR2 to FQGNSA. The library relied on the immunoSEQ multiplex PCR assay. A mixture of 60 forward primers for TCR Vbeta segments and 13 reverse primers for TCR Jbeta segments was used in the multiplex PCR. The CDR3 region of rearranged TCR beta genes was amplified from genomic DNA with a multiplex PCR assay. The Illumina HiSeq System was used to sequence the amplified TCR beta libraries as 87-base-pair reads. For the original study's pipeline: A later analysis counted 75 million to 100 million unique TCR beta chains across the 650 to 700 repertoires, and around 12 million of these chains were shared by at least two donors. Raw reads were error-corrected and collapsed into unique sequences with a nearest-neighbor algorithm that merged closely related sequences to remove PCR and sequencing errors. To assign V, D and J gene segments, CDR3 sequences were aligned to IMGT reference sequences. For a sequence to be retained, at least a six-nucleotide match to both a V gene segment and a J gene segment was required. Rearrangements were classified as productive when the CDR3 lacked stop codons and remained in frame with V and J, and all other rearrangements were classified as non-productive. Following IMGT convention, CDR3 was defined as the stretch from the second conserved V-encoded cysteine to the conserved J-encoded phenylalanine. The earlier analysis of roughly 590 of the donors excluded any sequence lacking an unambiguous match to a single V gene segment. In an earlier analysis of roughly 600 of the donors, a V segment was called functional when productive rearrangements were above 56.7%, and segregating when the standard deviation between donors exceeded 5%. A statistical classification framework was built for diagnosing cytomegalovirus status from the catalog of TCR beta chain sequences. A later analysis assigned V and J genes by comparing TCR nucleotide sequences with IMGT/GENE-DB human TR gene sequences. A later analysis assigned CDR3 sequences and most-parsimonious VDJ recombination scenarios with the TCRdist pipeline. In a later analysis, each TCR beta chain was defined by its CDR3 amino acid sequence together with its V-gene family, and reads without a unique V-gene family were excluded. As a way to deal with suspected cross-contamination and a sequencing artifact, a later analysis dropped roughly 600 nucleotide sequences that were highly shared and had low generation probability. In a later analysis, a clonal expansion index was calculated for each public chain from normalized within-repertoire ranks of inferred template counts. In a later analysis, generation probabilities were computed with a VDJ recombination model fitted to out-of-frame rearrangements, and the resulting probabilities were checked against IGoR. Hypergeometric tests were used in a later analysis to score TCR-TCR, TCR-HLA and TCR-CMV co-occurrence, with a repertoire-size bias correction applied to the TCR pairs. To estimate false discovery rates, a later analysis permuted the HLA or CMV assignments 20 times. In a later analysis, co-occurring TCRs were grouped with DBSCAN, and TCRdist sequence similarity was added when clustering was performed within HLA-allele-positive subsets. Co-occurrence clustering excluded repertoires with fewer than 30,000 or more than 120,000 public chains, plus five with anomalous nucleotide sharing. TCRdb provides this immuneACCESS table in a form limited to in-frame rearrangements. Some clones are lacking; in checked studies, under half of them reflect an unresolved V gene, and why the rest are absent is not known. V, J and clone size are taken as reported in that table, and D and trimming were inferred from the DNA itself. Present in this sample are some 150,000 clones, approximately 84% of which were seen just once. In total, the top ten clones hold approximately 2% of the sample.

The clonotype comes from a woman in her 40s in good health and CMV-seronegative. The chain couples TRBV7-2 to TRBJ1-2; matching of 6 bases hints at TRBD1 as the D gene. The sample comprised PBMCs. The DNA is TGTGCCAGCCTGACCCCTGGGACAAACTATGGCTACACCTTC. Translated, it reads CASLTPGTNYGYTF. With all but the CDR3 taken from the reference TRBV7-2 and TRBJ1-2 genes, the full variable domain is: GAGVSQSPSNKVTEKGKDVELRCDPISGHTALYWYRQSLGQGLEFLIYFQGNSAPDKSGLPSDRFSAERTGGSVSTLTIQRTQQEDSAVYLCASLTPGTNYGYTFGSGTRLTVV.